One TCR beta chain is described in this entry. Its antigen is unidentified. Extraction of RNA preceded its reverse transcription into cDNA, which served as the sequencing template. The data were produced by immunoSEQ multiplex PCR, yet TCRdb's version contains in-frame clones alone and is incomplete. The profile shows approximately 150,000 clones, 55% of them singletons. The entry originates in a study of CD8+ T cells in alopecia areata. Findings and caveats of the study: Alopecia totalis/universalis scalp especially showed more expanded CD8+ clones than normal scalp. Possibly as an HLA-related effect, TCR sharing across patients appeared less clear than in mice.

Sorting from PBMCs produced CD4+ and CD8+ T cells. The sample comprised CD4+ T cells sorted from blood. This clonotype was sampled from a human donor in good health.

CDR3 nucleotide sequence: TGCAGCGTTGAAAGACGGATCTCGAACACTGAAGCTTTCTTT. Amino acids: CSVERRISNTEAFF. The chain recombines TRBV29-1 with TRBJ1-1; D uncertain. Germline assignment: CDR1 SQVTM and CDR2 ANQGSEA. The CDR3 spans 14 residues. The V gene lost 2 bases and the J gene lost 1 base, with 11 bases spanning the gap.